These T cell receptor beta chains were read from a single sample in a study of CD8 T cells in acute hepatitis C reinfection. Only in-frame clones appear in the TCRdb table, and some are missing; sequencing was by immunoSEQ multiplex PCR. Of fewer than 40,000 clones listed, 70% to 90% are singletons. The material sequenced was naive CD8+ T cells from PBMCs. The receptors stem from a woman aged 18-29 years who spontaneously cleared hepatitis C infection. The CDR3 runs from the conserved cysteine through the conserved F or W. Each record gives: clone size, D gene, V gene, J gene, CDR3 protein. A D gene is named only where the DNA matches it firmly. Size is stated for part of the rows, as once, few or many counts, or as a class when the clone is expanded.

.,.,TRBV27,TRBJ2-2,CASSSLAILNTGELFF
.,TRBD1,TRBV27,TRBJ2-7,CASSPGTATYEQYF
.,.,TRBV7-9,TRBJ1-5,CASSLDGSASQPQHF
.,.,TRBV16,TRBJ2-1,CASSQGTSYNEQFF
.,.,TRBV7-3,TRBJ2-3,CASSFDYTDTQYF
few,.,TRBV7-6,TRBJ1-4,CASSPTRGVEKLFF
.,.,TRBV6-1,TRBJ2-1,CASSGATNLAYNEQFF
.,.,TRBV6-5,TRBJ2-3,CASSYERNTDTQYF
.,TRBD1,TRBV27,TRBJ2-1,CASSYRGYEQFF
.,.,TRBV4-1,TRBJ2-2,CASSQGVEGELFF
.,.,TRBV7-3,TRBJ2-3,CASSQSPSNTDTQYF
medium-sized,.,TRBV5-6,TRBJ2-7,CASSGEFGSQPYEQYF
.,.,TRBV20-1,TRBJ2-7,CSARGAYEQYF
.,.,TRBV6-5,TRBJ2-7,CASSEGVTYEQYF
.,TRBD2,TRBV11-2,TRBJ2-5,CASSRVTKRTSGEETQYF
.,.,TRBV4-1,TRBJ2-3,CASSQEGASEGYETDTQYF
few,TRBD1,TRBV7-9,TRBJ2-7,CASSGWTGSYEQYF
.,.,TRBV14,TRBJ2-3,CASSQDHRDTQYF
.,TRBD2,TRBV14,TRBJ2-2,CASSQIGGDTGELFF
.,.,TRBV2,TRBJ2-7,CASSEVTYEQYF
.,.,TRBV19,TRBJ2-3,CASSPDTASTDTQYF
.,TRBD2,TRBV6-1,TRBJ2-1,CASSGLAGVRNEQFF
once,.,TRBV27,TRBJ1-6,CASSYRTANSPLHF
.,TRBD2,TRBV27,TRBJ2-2,CASSLSGSTGELFF
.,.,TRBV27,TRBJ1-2,CASSHGTEYGYTF
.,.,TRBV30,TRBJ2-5,CAWSGVQETQYF